This T cell receptor (beta chain) originates from a study of T cell responses to AZD1222 COVID-19 vaccine. Overall study results and limits: After two AZD1222 doses, spike-specific TCR breadth and depth rose versus day 0.

With respect to this clone: The target antigen is unknown.

The CDR3 has 11 amino acids. Deletions cut 3 bases from V and 9 bases from J, with 5 bases between. Looked up from germline, CDR1 is MGHRA and CDR2 is YSYEKL. Profiling relied on immunoSEQ multiplex PCR, and the TCRdb table lists in-frame clones only, not all of them. This table holds 200,000 or so clones, over 80% found once. This sequence joins TRBV4-1 and TRBJ2-2; unclear D gene. The TCR sequence derives from an adult in good health. The material sequenced was peripheral blood, taken on day 0 of MenACWY control vaccination. The CDR3 nucleotides read TGCGCCAGCAGCCACAACAGGGAGCTGTTTTTT. Its translation is CASSHNRELFF.